This T cell receptor (beta chain) was documented in a study of early T cells in non-severe SARS-CoV-2 infection. The trim removed 6 bases at V and 2 bases at J, leaving 7 bases unmatched. Germline CDR1 is DFQATT and CDR2 is SNEGSKA (reference sequence). The CDR3 totals 13 residues. This clonotype appeared many times. Unique molecular identifiers were attached to individual cDNA molecules. TCRdb re-called the 5' RACE reads through MiXCR, storing one row per CDR3 protein. The data show about 84,000 distinct CDR3 sequences, about an eighth seen once. The clonotype was recovered from an adult who was a healthcare worker with PCR-confirmed SARS-CoV-2 infection or an uninfected control (not recorded which). The sequencing sample was made of whole blood. The chain has TRBV20-1 and TRBJ2-7; TRBD2 matches 7 bases. CDR3 sequence reads: CSAAGLSPYEQYF. For the CDR3, the DNA is TGCAGTGCCGCGGGACTATCCCCCTACGAGCAGTACTTC.